This T cell receptor (beta chain) was sequenced in a study of blood T cell repertoires in COVID-19. At the level of the study: Acute-phase and convalescent COVID-19 samples originated in the United States, Italy and Spain.

The data were produced by immunoSEQ multiplex PCR, yet TCRdb's version contains in-frame clones alone and is incomplete. In the table there are tens of thousands of clones, around 90% of which are singletons. Seattle patients were enrolled during active infection and followed longitudinally. The TCR sequence derives from a man aged 45-65 years with COVID-19, enrolled during active disease. Input material: peripheral blood.

The CDR3 coding sequence is TGTGCCAGCAGCGGCGGGTGGCGGGGGGGTGGAGAGACCCAGTACTTC. This codes for CASSGGWRGGGETQYF. The V call is TRBV5-4, the J call TRBJ2-5; TRBD2 matches at 9 bases. The CDR3 is made up of 16 amino acids. Germline values: CDR1 SGHNT, CDR2 YYREEE (reference sequence). V dropped 4 bases and J dropped 4; count of bases not matched to a gene: 11.